This paragraph covers one T cell receptor (beta chain) sequence. Its matching antigen is unknown. Germline values: CDR1 GTSNPN, CDR2 SVGIG (reference sequence). V shed 5 bases and J 10 bases; nucleotides not matched to a gene: 10. The CDR3 extends over 14 amino acids. In each case, RNA was isolated and then reverse transcribed into cDNA as the sequencing template. Profiled with immunoSEQ multiplex PCR; TCRdb holds only in-frame clones, not every one. The table lists about 140,000 clones, around 51% of them singletons. This entry belongs to a study of CD8+ T cells in alopecia areata. For the study at large: Among treated patients, oral tofacitinib was administered at 5 to 10 mg twice daily.

Findings and limits, study-wide: Sequencing of scalp samples also captures resident alphabeta T cells of normal skin. Normal scalp had lower clonality than lesional scalp, with alopecia totalis/universalis lesions showing this most strongly.

The TCR comes from a human donor with alopecia areata. The chain carries TRBV30 and TRBJ2-1; TRBD2 aligns across 11 bases. The sequences come from CD4+ T cells sorted from blood, collected at week 0. The chain's CDR3 is CAWETSGTTVEQFF. DNA of the CDR3: TGTGCCTGGGAGACTAGCGGGACTACGGTCGAGCAGTTCTTC.